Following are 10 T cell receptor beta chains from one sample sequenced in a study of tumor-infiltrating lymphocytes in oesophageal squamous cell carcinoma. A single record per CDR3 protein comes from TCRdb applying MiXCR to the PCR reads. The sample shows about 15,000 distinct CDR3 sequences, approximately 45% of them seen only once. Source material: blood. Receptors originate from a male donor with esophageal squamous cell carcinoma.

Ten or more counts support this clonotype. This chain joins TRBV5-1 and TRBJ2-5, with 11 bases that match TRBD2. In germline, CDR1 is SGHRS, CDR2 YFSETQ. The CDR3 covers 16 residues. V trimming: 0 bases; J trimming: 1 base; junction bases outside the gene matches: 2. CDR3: CASSLGTSGSQETQYF. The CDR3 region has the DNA TGCGCCAGCAGCTTGGGGACTAGCGGGTCCCAAGAGACCCAGTACTTC. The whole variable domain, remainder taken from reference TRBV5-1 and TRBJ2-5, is KAGVTQTPRYLIKTRGQQVTLSCSPISGHRSVSWYQQTPGQGLQFLFEYFSETQRNKGNFPGRFSGRQFSNSRSEMNVSTLELGDSALYLCASSLGTSGSQETQYFGPGTRLLVL.

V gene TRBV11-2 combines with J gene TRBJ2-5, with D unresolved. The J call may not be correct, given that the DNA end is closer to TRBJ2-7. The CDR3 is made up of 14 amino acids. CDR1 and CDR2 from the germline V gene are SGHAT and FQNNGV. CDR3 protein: CASSLGSSSYEQYF. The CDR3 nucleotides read TGTGCCAGCAGCTTAGGGTCGAGCTCCTACGAGCAGTACTTC.

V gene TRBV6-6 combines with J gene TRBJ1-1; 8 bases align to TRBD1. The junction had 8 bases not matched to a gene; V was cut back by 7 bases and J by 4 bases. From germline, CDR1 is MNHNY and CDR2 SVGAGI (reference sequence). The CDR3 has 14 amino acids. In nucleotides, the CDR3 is TGTGCCAGCACCGCAGGGGGCGCATCCACTGAAGCTTTCTTT. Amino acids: CASTAGGASTEAFF.

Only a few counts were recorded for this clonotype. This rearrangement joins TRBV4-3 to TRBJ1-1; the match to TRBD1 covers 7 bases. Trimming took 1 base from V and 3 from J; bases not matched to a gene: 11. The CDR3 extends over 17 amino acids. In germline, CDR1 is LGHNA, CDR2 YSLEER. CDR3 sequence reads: CASSQGLFRGVDTEAFF. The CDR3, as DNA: TGCGCCAGCAGCCAAGGGCTATTCAGGGGGGTGGACACTGAAGCTTTCTTT.

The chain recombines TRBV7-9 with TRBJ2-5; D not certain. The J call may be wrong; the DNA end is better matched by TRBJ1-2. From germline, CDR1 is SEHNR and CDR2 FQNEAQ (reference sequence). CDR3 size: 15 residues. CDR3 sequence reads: CASSLAPQVANGYTF. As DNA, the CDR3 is TGTGCCAGCAGCTTAGCGCCCCAGGTAGCGAATGGCTACACCTTC.

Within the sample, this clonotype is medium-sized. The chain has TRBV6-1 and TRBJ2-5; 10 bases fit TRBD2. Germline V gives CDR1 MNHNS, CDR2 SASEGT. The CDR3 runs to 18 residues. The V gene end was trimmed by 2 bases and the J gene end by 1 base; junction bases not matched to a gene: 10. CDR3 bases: TGTGCCAGCAGTGAATGGCCTAGCGGGAGCGGGATCCAAGAGACCCAGTACTTC. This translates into CASSEWPSGSGIQETQYF.

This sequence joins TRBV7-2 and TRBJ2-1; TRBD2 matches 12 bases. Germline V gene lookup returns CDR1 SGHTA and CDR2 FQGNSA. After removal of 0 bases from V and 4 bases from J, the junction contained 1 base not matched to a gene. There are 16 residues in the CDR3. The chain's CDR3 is CASSLAGLAGYNEQFF. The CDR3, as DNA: TGTGCCAGCAGCTTAGCCGGACTAGCGGGGTACAATGAGCAGTTCTTC.

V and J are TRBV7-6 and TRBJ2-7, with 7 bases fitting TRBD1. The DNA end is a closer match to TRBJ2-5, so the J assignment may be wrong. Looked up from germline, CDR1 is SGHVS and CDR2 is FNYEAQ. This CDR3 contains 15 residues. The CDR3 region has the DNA TGTGCCAGCAGCTTAACAGGGACAGCCCAAGAGACCCAGTACTTC. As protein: CASSLTGTAQETQYF.

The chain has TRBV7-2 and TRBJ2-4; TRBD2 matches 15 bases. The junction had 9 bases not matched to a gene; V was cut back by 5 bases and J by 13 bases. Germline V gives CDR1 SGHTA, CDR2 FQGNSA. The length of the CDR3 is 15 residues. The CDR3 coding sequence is TGTGCCAGCAGCCGGGGACTAGCGGGAGGAAGTGAGCAGTACTTC. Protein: CASSRGLAGGSEQYF.

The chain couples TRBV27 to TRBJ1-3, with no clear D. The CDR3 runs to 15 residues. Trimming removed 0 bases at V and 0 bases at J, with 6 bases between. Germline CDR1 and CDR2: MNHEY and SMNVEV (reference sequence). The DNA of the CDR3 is TGTGCCAGCAGTTTATCCGGTAGCTCTGGAAACACCATATATTTT. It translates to CASSLSGSSGNTIYF.